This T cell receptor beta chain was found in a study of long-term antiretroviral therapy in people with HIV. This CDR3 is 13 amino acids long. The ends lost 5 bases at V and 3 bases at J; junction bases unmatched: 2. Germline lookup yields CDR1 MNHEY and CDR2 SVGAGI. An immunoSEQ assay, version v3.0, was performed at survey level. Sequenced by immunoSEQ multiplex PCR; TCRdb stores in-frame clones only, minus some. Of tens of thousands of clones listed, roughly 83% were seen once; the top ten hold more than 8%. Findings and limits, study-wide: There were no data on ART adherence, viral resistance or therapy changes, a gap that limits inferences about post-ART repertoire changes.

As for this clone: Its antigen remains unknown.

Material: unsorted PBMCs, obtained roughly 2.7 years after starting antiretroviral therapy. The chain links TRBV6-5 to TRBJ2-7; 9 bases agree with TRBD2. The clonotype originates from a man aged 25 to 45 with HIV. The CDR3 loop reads CASSRGRVYEQYF. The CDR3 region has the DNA TGTGCCAGCAGTCGCGGGAGGGTCTACGAGCAGTACTTC.